This T cell receptor beta chain appears in the sequencing data of a study of blood T cell repertoires in COVID-19. Study-wide context: Both acute and convalescent COVID-19 samples were obtained from the United States, Italy and Spain. PBMCs, B-cell-depleted T cells, or T cells provided the cDNA or gDNA that made up the material.

In terms of age and location, participants ranged from roughly 18 to 95 years and lived in approximately 26 US areas. Two negative PCRs, clearance, or symptom resolution had been documented for recovered Cohort 3 donors. This clone was counted at least ten times. Germline values: CDR1 LGHNA, CDR2 YNFKEQ. The CDR3 is 19 amino acids. V lost 0 bases, J lost 2 bases, and 12 bases stayed unmatched. The protocol was immunoSEQ multiplex PCR, while the TCRdb copy is restricted to in-frame clones and leaves out a portion. This sample yields around 300,000 clones, of which approximately 87% are seen a single time; about 5.2% belongs to the top ten.

The material sequenced was PBMCs or T cells enriched from blood (not recorded which). The chain links TRBV4-2 to TRBJ1-3, with TRBD1 matching 8 bases. This clonotype was sampled from a woman younger than 45 who had recovered from COVID-19. The chain's CDR3 is CASSQDRLTGGLTGNTIYF. The CDR3 DNA follows: TGTGCCAGCAGCCAAGATAGGCTCACAGGGGGTCTTACTGGAAACACCATATATTTT.